This TCR beta chain was sequenced in a study of control samples from healthy donors and cancer patients (dated by TCRdb to 2020 to 2022). The CDR3 runs 14 amino acids, cysteine and phenylalanine included. Only the CDR3 region is kept as DNA, spanning 42 bases read in frame from base 1. For CDR1 and CDR2, the germline V gene (reference sequence) lists LGHDT and YNNKEL. About this clone: Its antigen has not been determined. Sequence at one end of the junction differs from germline and may be a read error.

The library was obtained by the immunoSEQ multiplex PCR assay. This immuneACCESS table, as held by TCRdb, lists in-frame sequences with V and J called but not all clones. Of the missing ones, under half trace to an unresolved V gene in checked studies; the others have no known cause. The sample includes about 35,000 clones, with under 95% observed a single time. The ten largest clonotypes hold roughly 1.7% of the sample. The sequenced material came from PBMCs. The chain links TRBV3-1 (or the pseudogene TRBV3-2) with TRBJ1-4; 7 central bases correspond to TRBD1. The receptor comes from a man between 35 and 55 years old with colorectal cancer. The CDR3 protein: CASSQYPNDRVALF. At the DNA level, the sequence is TGTGCCAGCAGCCAATATCCTAACGACAGGGTGGCCTTATTT.